The clone carrying this TCR beta chain has only one observation. Other DNA sequences of this sample code for an identical CDR3. Only in-frame clones appear in the TCRdb table, and some are missing; sequencing was by immunoSEQ multiplex PCR. Here the sample spans under 15,000 clones, roughly 77% being singletons. This sample is drawn from a study of OX40 agonist ivuxolimab in advanced cancers. CDR3 length: 13 amino acids. V dropped 1 base and J dropped 1 base, with 5 bases sitting between them. Germline V lookup: CDR1 SEHNR, CDR2 FQNEAQ (reference sequence). The sequencing here drew on CD4+ or CD8+ T cells sorted from blood, taken in a trial of the OX40 agonist ivuxolimab. This chain connects TRBV7-9 to TRBJ2-7; D not certain. The clonotype was recovered from an adult with an advanced solid tumor such as melanoma, head and neck, liver or kidney cancer. CDR3 amino acids: CASSLDPSYEQYF. DNA of the CDR3: TGTGCCAGCAGCTTAGACCCATCCTACGAGCAGTACTTC.